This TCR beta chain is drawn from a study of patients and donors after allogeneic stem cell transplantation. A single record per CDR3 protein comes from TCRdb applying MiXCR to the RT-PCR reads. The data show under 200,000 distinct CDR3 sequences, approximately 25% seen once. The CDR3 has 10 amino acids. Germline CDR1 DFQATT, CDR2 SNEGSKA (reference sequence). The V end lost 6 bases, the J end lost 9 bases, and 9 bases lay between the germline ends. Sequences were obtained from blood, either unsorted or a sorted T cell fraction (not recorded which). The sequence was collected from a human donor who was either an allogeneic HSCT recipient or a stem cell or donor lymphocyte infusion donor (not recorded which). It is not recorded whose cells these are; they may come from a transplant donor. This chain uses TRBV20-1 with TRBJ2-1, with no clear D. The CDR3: CSAAVREQFF. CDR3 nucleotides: TGCAGTGCCGCAGTCCGTGAGCAGTTCTTC.